This T cell receptor (beta chain) was documented in a study of blood T cells in healthy people across ages. Points from the study as a whole: The percentage of naive T cells correlated strongly with TCR beta diversity.

It was with a sample-barcoded 5' primer and a J-beta primer mix that a second PCR of about 6 to 11 cycles was run. One entry per CDR3 protein results from TCRdb running MiXCR on the 5' RACE reads. The sample shows 600,000 to 1,000,000 distinct CDR3 sequences, roughly 25% of them seen only once. Germline CDR1 is SGHTA and CDR2 is FQGNSA. The germline V and J ends were trimmed by 5 bases and 7 bases, with 23 bases remaining between them. CDR3 length: 16 amino acids. The sample holds a few counts of this clonotype. Its antigen remains unidentified. Those donating, healthy Caucasian individuals from Russia, were aged about 6 to 90. Researchers report isolating at least 7 million PBMCs per sample. The same sample was also studied in work on T cells of mothers and their children.

The chain combines TRBV7-2 with TRBJ2-5, with a weak D call TRBD1 (8 bases). The material sequenced was blood. The clonotype was recovered from a boy younger than 18 in good health. Written as DNA, the CDR3 is TGTGCCAGCAGCCGTACGAGCGGGACAGGCCATGGGACCCAGTACTTC. It encodes CASSRTSGTGHGTQYF.